These 11 T cell receptor beta chains share one sample of origin, sequenced in a study of blood T cell repertoires in COVID-19. Repertoires were generated with immunoSEQ multiplex PCR, while TCRdb's copy carries only in-frame clones and drops some. The sample yields 150,000 to 250,000 clones, 94% seen once. Sequenced: peripheral blood. Source of these receptors: a man aged 30-40 years with COVID-19, enrolled during active disease.

The gene calls are TRBV11-1 and TRBJ2-7; 11 bases match TRBD2. This CDR3 has 15 amino acids. The V gene's germline CDR1 is SGHAT and CDR2 FQDESV (reference sequence). Germline trimming cut 5 bases from V and 7 bases from J; bases unmatched to any gene: 10. In DNA, the CDR3 is TGTGCCAGCAGCCCGGTAGCGGGGGGGCCTAGGGAGCAGTACTTC. This encodes CASSPVAGGPREQYF.

This sequence joins TRBV6-5 and TRBJ2-2; no definite D call. The CDR3 extends over 15 amino acids. Germline lookup yields CDR1 MNHEY and CDR2 SVGAGI. V was cut by 0 bases and J by 5 bases, with 10 bases left in between. As DNA, the CDR3 is TGTGCCAGCAGTTACTCGGTGGCATTGACCGGGGAGCTGTTTTTT. Residues: CASSYSVALTGELFF.

This rearrangement joins TRBV5-1 to TRBJ2-3; D might be TRBD1 (5 bases). The CDR3 is 15 residues long. V was trimmed by 0 bases and J by 6 bases, leaving 14 bases between them. CDR1 is SGHRS, CDR2 YFSETQ, per germline. In nucleotides, the CDR3 is TGCGCCAGCAGCTTGGGGGGCAGGGTGGAGGATACGCAGTATTTT. It is translated as CASSLGGRVEDTQYF.

This clone was counted a single time. The chain recombines TRBV10-2 with TRBJ1-1; 7 bases agree with TRBD1. The CDR3 is 16 residues long. V was clipped by 2 bases and J by 7 bases; unmatched bases: 13. Germline V lookup: CDR1 WSHSY, CDR2 SAAADI. In DNA form, the CDR3 reads TGCGCCAGCAGTGAGGACCGGGGGACAGTAGACTTTGAAGCTTTCTTT. This sequence encodes CASSEDRGTVDFEAFF.

The rearrangement uses TRBV4-1 and TRBJ1-5; no definite D call. V lost 0 bases, J lost 6 bases, and 12 bases lay in between. Germline CDR1 and CDR2: MGHRA and YSYEKL. CDR3 size: 15 residues. The CDR3 coding sequence is TGCGCCAGCAGCCAAGATAAAGGTCCGGGTCAGCCCCAGCATTTT. It yields the protein CASSQDKGPGQPQHF.

The chain couples TRBV29-1 to TRBJ1-1; unclear D gene. Trimming shortened V by 1 base and J by 0 bases, and 12 bases separated the two germline ends. The length of the CDR3 is 15 residues. Germline V gene lookup returns CDR1 SQVTM and CDR2 ANQGSEA. CDR3 DNA sequence: TGCAGCGTTGAAGTTTTTGGTGGGCTGAACACTGAAGCTTTCTTT. This gives the protein CSVEVFGGLNTEAFF. Combining the CDR3 with reference TRBV29-1 and TRBJ1-1 gives the whole variable domain SAVISQKPSRDICQRGTSLTIQCQVDSQVTMMFWYRQQPGQSLTLIATANQGSEATYESGFVIDKFPISRPNLTFSTLTVSNMSPEDSSIYLCSVEVFGGLNTEAFFGQGTRLTVV.

This clone was counted once. This chain uses TRBV9 with TRBJ2-1; possible D gene TRBD2, 6 bases. CDR1 and CDR2 from the germline V gene are SGDLS and YYNGEE. Trimming cost V 3 bases and J 5 bases, with 15 bases left between them. CDR3 length: 15 amino acids. This chain's CDR3 is CASSGWTIHDNEQFF. CDR3 nucleotides: TGTGCCAGCAGCGGGTGGACTATCCACGACAATGAGCAGTTCTTC.

The chain employs TRBV5-5 and TRBJ2-1; D is unclear. The CDR3 contains 16 residues. Germline V gives CDR1 SGHKS, CDR2 YYEKEE (reference sequence). V lost 3 bases to trimming and J lost 1 base, with 14 bases between them. The CDR3 reads CASSSGYLLSYNEQFF. Here the CDR3 DNA reads TGTGCCAGCAGCTCAGGATACTTATTATCCTACAATGAGCAGTTCTTC.

The genes are TRBV11-2 and TRBJ2-7; D not certain. Trimming took 7 bases from V and 3 from J, leaving 19 bases between them. CDR3 size: 15 residues. The germline V gene has CDR1 SGHAT and CDR2 FQNNGV. The CDR3, as DNA: TGTGCCAGCACCCCGTCCGCTGTCCCCTACTACGAGCAGTACTTC. The encoded protein is CASTPSAVPYYEQYF. Supplemented by reference TRBV11-2 and TRBJ2-7, the full variable domain reads EAGVAQSPRYKIIEKRQSVAFWCNPISGHATLYWYQQILGQGPKLLIQFQNNGVVDDSQLPKDRFSAERLKGVDSTLKIQPAKLEDSAVYLCASTPSAVPYYEQYFGPGTRLTVT.

The V call is TRBV3-1 (or the pseudogene TRBV3-2), the J call TRBJ1-5; D is unclear. The CDR3 sequence is 15 residues long. With 0 bases removed from V and 1 base from J, the gap between germline ends came to 7 bases. Per germline, CDR1 LGHDT and CDR2 YNNKEL (reference sequence). In nucleotides, the CDR3 is TGTGCCAGCAGCCAAGATCCGCGGAGCAATCAGCCCCAGCATTTT. It encodes CASSQDPRSNQPQHF.

This chain connects TRBV3-1 (or the pseudogene TRBV3-2) to TRBJ1-1; perhaps TRBD1 as D (5 bases). The CDR3 consists of 13 residues. Germline-derived CDR1 and CDR2 are LGHDT and YNNKEL (reference sequence). Trimming took 4 bases from V and 4 from J, leaving 10 bases between them. CDR3 protein: CASSPQGITEAFF. CDR3 bases: TGTGCCAGCAGCCCCCAGGGTATCACTGAAGCTTTCTTT.